The rows below give T cell receptor beta chains drawn from one sample of a study of OX40 agonist ivuxolimab in advanced cancers. Measured with immunoSEQ multiplex PCR; TCRdb has only the in-frame clones, and not every one. This sample has 55,000 to 80,000 clones, with 75% to 90% found just once. The input for sequencing was CD4+ or CD8+ T cells sorted from blood, taken in a trial of the OX40 agonist ivuxolimab. The receptors were gathered from an adult with an advanced solid tumor such as melanoma, head and neck, liver or kidney cancer. Both conserved end residues are part of each CDR3.

j_call: TRBJ2-5; v_call: TRBV9; cdr3_aa: CASNRGTAQETQYF
j_call: TRBJ2-5; v_call: TRBV9; cdr3_aa: CASSVGSGGETQYF
j_call: TRBJ1-6; v_call: TRBV6-4; cdr3_aa: CASRPGAPDSPLHF
j_call: TRBJ2-3; v_call: TRBV27; cdr3_aa: CASSYEGTGAVLDTQYF
j_call: TRBJ1-2; v_call: TRBV2; cdr3_aa: CAKDRTNPLYGYTF
j_call: TRBJ2-2; v_call: TRBV12-1; cdr3_aa: CASSLTTSGRTGELFF
j_call: TRBJ1-1; v_call: TRBV6-1; cdr3_aa: CASSEWATLNTEAFF
j_call: TRBJ2-1; v_call: TRBV27; cdr3_aa: CASSERSGSDNEQFF
j_call: TRBJ2-7; v_call: TRBV4-2; cdr3_aa: CASSQGQGSSYEQYF
j_call: TRBJ2-7; v_call: TRBV5-1; cdr3_aa: CASSDDYYEQYF
j_call: TRBJ2-7; v_call: TRBV28; cdr3_aa: CASSPGLGAYEQYF
j_call: TRBJ2-1; v_call: TRBV9; cdr3_aa: CASSVGGLALGEQFF
j_call: TRBJ2-7; v_call: TRBV20-1; cdr3_aa: CSASIGYEQYF
j_call: TRBJ2-1; v_call: TRBV9; cdr3_aa: CASSAWGTGEDEQFF
j_call: TRBJ2-7; v_call: TRBV27; cdr3_aa: CASSPRQDSLREQYF
j_call: TRBJ1-1; v_call: TRBV7-9; cdr3_aa: CASSLGFGAGKDTEAFF
j_call: TRBJ2-3; v_call: TRBV10-3; cdr3_aa: CAIKESDTQYF
j_call: TRBJ2-7; v_call: TRBV9; cdr3_aa: CASSKWDSGYEQYF
j_call: TRBJ2-7; v_call: TRBV4-1; cdr3_aa: CASSQVGGGLYEQYF
j_call: TRBJ2-1; v_call: TRBV7-9; cdr3_aa: CASSPVRRNEQFF
j_call: TRBJ2-5; v_call: TRBV7-9; cdr3_aa: CASSFASGSETQYF
j_call: TRBJ1-1; v_call: TRBV2; cdr3_aa: CASSEPRTGSTEAFF
j_call: TRBJ1-6; v_call: TRBV6-1; cdr3_aa: CASSVDRGLRNNSPLHF
j_call: TRBJ2-3; v_call: TRBV13; cdr3_aa: CASSVAGTSTDTQYF
j_call: TRBJ1-1; v_call: TRBV27; cdr3_aa: CASSLMVTGEAFF
j_call: TRBJ2-7; v_call: TRBV21-1; cdr3_aa: CASSKGEASGRDYYEQYF
j_call: TRBJ2-7; v_call: TRBV4-1; cdr3_aa: CASSTAPDSSYEQYF
j_call: TRBJ2-3; v_call: TRBV7-9; cdr3_aa: CASSSSGEVGDTQYF
j_call: TRBJ2-2; v_call: TRBV19; cdr3_aa: CAALDRVGGELFF
j_call: TRBJ2-6; v_call: TRBV9; cdr3_aa: CASAGVANVLTF
j_call: TRBJ1-1; v_call: TRBV7-2; cdr3_aa: CASSPTVGGGTEAFF
j_call: TRBJ1-5; v_call: TRBV29-1; cdr3_aa: CSVDDGLRPQHF
j_call: TRBJ1-1; v_call: TRBV11-3; cdr3_aa: CASSLTLGTEAFF
j_call: TRBJ2-7; v_call: TRBV27; cdr3_aa: CASSRQGVAYEQYF
j_call: TRBJ2-4; v_call: TRBV30; cdr3_aa: CASEAVAKNIQYF
j_call: TRBJ2-1; v_call: TRBV2; cdr3_aa: CASSEILGQLTRVYNEQFF
j_call: TRBJ2-7; v_call: TRBV2; cdr3_aa: CASSEPTPPEQYF
j_call: TRBJ1-4; v_call: TRBV7-9; cdr3_aa: CASSPSGFNEKLFF
j_call: TRBJ2-2; v_call: TRBV27; cdr3_aa: CASSSLSSGRVEDTGELFF
j_call: TRBJ1-2; v_call: TRBV5-4; cdr3_aa: CASTPGGGGYTF